This T cell receptor beta chain emerged from a study of blood T cell repertoires in COVID-19. Whole-study context: COVID-19 samples from acute and convalescent phases originated in the United States, Italy and Spain.

CDR3 length: 13 residues. Germline V gene sequence: CDR1 MNHEY, CDR2 SVGAGI. J lost 12 bases, V lost 10 bases, and 13 bases had no gene match. Per the authors' pipeline: For nucleated cells, counts were estimated from reference gene primer amplification. Repertoires were generated with immunoSEQ multiplex PCR, while TCRdb's copy carries only in-frame clones and drops some. V and J calls and clone size are as listed in that table; D and trimming were resolved from the DNA. The sample consists of approximately 270,000 clones, approximately 85% of them appearing once. Sequencing was done on a sample of peripheral blood. This receptor was taken from a woman in her seventies with acute or convalescent COVID-19. The chain links TRBV6-5 to TRBJ1-4, with TRBD1 matching 8 bases. The DNA for the CDR3 is TGTGCCACAACTCAGGGACAGGCGCGTGAACTGTTTTTT. Protein product: CATTQGQARELFF.